This note documents a single TCR beta chain sequence. These data belong to a study of T cell changes during pregnancy in multiple sclerosis. Method: immunoSEQ multiplex PCR; TCRdb's copy keeps in-frame clones and lacks some. The sample includes about 47,000 clones, approximately 92% of them seen just once. The germline gives CDR1 KGHSH, CDR2 LQKENI. The CDR3 runs 13 residues. V was shortened by 2 bases and J by 1 base, with 5 bases between the two germline ends. This receptor was obtained from a female donor with multiple sclerosis, enrolled in a pregnancy study. V usage is TRBV18 and J usage is TRBJ2-5; possibly TRBD1 for D (5 bases). Specimen: peripheral blood, collected after pregnancy. The CDR3 DNA is TGTGCCAGCTCACCAGGGGCCCAAGAGACCCAGTACTTC. This encodes CASSPGAQETQYF.